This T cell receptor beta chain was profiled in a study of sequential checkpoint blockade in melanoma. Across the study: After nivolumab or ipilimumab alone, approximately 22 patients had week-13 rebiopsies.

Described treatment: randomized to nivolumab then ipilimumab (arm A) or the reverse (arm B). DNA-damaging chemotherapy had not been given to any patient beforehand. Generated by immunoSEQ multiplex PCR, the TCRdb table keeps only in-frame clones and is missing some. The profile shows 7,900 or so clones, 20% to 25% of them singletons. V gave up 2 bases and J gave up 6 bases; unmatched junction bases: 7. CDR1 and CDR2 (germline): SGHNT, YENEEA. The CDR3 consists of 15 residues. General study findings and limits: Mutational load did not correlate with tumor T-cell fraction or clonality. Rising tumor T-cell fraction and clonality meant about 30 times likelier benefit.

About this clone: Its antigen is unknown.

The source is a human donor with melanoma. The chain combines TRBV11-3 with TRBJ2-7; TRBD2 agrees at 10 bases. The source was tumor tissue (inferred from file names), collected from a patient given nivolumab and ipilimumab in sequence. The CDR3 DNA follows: TGTGCCAGCAGCTTAACTAGCGGGGTCTTGGGCGAGCAGTACTTC. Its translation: CASSLTSGVLGEQYF.